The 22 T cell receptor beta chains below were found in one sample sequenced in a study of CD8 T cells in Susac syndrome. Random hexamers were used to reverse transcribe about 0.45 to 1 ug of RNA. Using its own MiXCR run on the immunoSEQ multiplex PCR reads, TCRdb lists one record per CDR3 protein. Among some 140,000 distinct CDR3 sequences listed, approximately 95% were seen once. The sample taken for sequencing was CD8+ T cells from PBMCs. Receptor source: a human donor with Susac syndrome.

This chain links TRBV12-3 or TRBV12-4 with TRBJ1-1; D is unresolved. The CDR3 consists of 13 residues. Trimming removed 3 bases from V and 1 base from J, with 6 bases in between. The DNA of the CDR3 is TGTGCCAGCAGTTTTGAACGGAACACTGAAGCTTTCTTT. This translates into CASSFERNTEAFF.

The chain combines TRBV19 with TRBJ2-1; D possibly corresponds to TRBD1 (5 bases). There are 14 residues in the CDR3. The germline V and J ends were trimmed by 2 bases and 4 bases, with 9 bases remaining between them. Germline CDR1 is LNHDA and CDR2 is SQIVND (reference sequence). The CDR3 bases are TGTGCCAGTAGTATACAGGGCGGTTACAATGAGCAGTTCTTC. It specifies CASSIQGGYNEQFF.

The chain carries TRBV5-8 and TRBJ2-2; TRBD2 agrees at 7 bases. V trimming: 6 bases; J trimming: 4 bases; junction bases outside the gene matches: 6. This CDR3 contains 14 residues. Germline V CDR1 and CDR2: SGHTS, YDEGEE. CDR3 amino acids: CASINSGRTGELFF. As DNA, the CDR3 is TGTGCCAGCATCAATAGCGGGCGCACCGGGGAGCTGTTTTTT.

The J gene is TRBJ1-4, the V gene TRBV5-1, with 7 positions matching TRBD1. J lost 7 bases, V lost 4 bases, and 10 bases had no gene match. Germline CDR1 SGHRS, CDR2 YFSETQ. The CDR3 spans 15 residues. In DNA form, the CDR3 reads TGCGCCAGCAGCCACGGCCAGGGGGGTGGTGAAAAACTGTTTTTT. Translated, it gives CASSHGQGGGEKLFF.

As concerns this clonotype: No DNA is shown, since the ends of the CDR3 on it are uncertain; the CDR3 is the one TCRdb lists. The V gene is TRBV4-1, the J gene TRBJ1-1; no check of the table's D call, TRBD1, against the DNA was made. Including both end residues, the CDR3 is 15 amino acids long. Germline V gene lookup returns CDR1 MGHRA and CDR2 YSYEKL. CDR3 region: CASSHVGTGNTEASF.

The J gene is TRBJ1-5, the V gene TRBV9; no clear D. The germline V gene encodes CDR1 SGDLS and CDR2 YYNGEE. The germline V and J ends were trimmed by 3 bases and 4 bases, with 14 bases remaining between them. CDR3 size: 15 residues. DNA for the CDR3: TGTGCCAGCAGCGCGGAGGGAATCCCTAATCAGCCCCAGCATTTT. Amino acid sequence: CASSAEGIPNQPQHF.

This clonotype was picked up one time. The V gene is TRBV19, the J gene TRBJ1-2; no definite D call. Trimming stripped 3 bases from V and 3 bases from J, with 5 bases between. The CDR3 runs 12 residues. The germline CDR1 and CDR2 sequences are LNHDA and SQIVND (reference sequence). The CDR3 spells CASSIGDYGYTF. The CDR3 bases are TGTGCCAGTAGTATCGGAGACTATGGCTACACCTTC.

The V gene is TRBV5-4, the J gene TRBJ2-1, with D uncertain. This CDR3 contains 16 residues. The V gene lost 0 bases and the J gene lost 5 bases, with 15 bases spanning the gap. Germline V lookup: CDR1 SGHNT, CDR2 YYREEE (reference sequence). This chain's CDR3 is CASSLVMTPSDNEQFF. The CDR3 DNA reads TGTGCCAGCAGCTTGGTAATGACTCCTTCCGACAATGAGCAGTTCTTC.

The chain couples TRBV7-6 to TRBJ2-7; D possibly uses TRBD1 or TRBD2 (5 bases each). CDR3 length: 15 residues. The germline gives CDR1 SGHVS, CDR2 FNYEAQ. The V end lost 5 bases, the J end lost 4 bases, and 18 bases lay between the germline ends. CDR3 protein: CASSPGEGFGYEQYF. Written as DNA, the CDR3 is TGTGCCAGCAGCCCCGGTGAGGGGTTTGGTTACGAGCAGTACTTC.

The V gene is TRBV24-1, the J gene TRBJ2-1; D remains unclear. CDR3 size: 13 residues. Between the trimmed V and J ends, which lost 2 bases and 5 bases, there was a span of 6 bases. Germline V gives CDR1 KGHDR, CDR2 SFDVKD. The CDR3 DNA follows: TGTGCCACCAGTGATTCCGGAGACAATGAGCAGTTCTTC. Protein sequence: CATSDSGDNEQFF.

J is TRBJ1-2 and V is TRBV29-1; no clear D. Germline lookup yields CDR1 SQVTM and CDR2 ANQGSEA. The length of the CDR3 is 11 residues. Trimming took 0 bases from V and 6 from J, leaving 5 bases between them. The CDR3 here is CSVEDPDGYTF. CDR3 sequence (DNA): TGCAGCGTTGAAGATCCGGATGGCTACACCTTC.

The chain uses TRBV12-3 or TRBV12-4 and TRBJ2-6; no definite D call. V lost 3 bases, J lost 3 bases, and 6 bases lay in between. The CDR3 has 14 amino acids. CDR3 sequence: CASSFVVGANVLTF. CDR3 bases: TGTGCCAGCAGTTTCGTGGTTGGGGCCAACGTCCTGACTTTC.

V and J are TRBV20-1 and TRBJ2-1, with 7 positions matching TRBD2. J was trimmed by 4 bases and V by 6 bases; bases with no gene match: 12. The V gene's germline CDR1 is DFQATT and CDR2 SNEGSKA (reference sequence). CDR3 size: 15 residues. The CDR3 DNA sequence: TGCAGTGCCCACGCTAGGGAGGGGATTTACAATGAGCAGTTCTTC. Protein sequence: CSAHAREGIYNEQFF.

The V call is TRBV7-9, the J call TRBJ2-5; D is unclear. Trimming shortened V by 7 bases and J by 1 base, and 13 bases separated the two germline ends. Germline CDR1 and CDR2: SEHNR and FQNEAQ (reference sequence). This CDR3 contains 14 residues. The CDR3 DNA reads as TGTGCCAGCACCCCAGATACCCTCCAAGAGACCCAGTACTTC. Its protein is CASTPDTLQETQYF.

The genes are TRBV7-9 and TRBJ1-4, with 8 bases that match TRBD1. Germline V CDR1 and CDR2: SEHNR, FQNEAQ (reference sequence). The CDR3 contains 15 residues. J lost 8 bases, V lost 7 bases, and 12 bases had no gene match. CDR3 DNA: TGTGCCAGCACCGGGACAGGCCGTCCCGAGGAAAAACTGTTTTTT. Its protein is CASTGTGRPEEKLFF.

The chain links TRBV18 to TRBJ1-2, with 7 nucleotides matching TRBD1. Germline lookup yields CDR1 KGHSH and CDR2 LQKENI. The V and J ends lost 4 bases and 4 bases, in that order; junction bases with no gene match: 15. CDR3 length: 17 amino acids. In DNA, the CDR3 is TGTGCCAGCTCACTCCCCCCGGGACAGCAAGTCTCCTATGGCTACACCTTC. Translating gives CASSLPPGQQVSYGYTF.

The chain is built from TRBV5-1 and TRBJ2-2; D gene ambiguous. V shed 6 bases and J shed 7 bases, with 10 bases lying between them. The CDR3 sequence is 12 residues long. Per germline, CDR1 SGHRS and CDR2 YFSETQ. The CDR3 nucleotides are TGCGCCAGCATTGGTGACGGCGGGGAGCTGTTTTTT. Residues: CASIGDGGELFF.

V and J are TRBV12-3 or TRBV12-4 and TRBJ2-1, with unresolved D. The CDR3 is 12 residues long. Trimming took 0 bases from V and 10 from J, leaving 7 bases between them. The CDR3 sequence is CASSLALGEQFF. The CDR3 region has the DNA TGTGCCAGCAGTTTAGCGCTGGGGGAGCAGTTCTTC.

CDR3 loop: CASSQDFGTSGYEQYF. CDR3 sequence (DNA): TGTGCCAGCAGCCAAGATTTCGGGACTAGCGGCTACGAGCAGTACTTC. V gene TRBV14 combines with J gene TRBJ2-7, with 11 bases lining up with TRBD2. V shed 0 bases, J shed 3 bases, and the junction held 4 bases outside the gene matches. Germline values: CDR1 SGHDN, CDR2 FVKESK. CDR3 length: 16 residues. Full variable domain (outside the CDR3, taken from reference TRBV14 and TRBJ2-7): EAGVTQFPSHSVIEKGQTVTLRCDPISGHDNLYWYRRVMGKEIKFLLHFVKESKQDESGMPNNRFLAERTGGTYSTLKVQPAELEDSGVYFCASSQDFGTSGYEQYFGPGTRLTVT.

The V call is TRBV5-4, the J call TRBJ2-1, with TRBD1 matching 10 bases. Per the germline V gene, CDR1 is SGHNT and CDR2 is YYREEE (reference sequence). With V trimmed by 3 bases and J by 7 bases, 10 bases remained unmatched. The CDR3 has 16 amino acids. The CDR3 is CASSYLGQGVQNEQFF. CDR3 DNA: TGTGCCAGCAGCTACCTTGGACAGGGGGTTCAGAATGAGCAGTTCTTC.

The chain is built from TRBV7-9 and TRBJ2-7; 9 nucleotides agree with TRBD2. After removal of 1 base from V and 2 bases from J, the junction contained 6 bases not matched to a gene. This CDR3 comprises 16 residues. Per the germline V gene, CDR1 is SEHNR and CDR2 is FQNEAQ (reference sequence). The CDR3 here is CASSLGPAGGTYEQYF. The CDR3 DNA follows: TGTGCCAGCAGCTTAGGCCCAGCGGGAGGAACCTACGAGCAGTACTTC.

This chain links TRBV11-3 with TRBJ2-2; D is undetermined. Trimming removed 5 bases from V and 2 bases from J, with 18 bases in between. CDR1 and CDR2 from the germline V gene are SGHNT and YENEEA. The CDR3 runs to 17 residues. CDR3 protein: CASSPPTGSPNTGELFF. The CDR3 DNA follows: TGTGCCAGCAGCCCACCGACCGGGTCCCCCAACACCGGGGAGCTGTTTTTT.